One and the same sample provided the 31 T cell receptor beta chains below, sequenced in a study of blood T cell repertoires in COVID-19. The repertoire was sequenced with immunoSEQ multiplex PCR; TCRdb's copy has only in-frame clones and lacks some. The sample carries about 110,000 clones, 80% to 90% recorded once. Sequencing was carried out using peripheral blood. These receptors all come from a woman aged 60-70 years with acute or convalescent COVID-19.

This chain connects TRBV5-1 to TRBJ2-3, with 9 bases that match TRBD1. V dropped 3 bases and J dropped 2; count of bases not matched to a gene: 13. CDR1 is SGHRS and CDR2 is YFSETQ in the germline V gene. This CDR3 region has 18 residues. The CDR3 DNA sequence: TGCGCCAGCAGCTCCATCCCCACCGGGACAGGGTACACAGATACGCAGTATTTT. This gives the protein CASSSIPTGTGYTDTQYF.

J is TRBJ2-1 and V is TRBV7-3; TRBD2 might be the D (6 bases). The CDR3 is 16 amino acids. CDR1 is SGHTA, CDR2 FQGTGA, per germline. The V and J ends lost 2 bases and 5 bases respectively, with 16 bases between them. The CDR3 reads CASSLRGRGTNNEQFF. DNA for the CDR3: TGTGCCAGCAGCTTACGGGGACGGGGGACGAACAATGAGCAGTTCTTC.

J is TRBJ2-3 and V is TRBV7-6; 7 nucleotides agree with TRBD2. Unmatched junction bases numbered 12, after V lost 5 bases and J lost 4 bases. The CDR3 runs to 16 residues. The germline V gene has CDR1 SGHVS and CDR2 FNYEAQ. CDR3 in DNA: TGTGCCAGCAGCCCCTGGGCCCAGGGAGGGGCAGATACGCAGTATTTT. Its translation: CASSPWAQGGADTQYF.

The V call is TRBV7-7, the J call TRBJ2-3; D possibly corresponds to TRBD2 (6 bases). Germline V gives CDR1 SSHAT, CDR2 FNYEAQ (reference sequence). V was shortened by 4 bases and J by 4 bases, with 12 bases between the two germline ends. The CDR3 covers 14 residues. CDR3 DNA: TGTGCCAGCAGCTCCGTCGGCGGGGCAGATACGCAGTATTTT. As protein: CASSSVGGADTQYF.

In the case of this clone: A junction boundary mismatches the germline segment, possibly from a read error. V and J are TRBV9 and TRBJ2-1; tentative D call: TRBD1 (5 bases). CDR1 SGDLS and CDR2 YYNGEE come from the germline V gene. CDR3 size: 16 residues. The CDR3 here is CASSVAGAARGSEQFF. CDR3 in DNA: TGTGCTAGCAGCGTAGCTGGGGCAGCTCGCGGAAGTGAGCAGTTCTTC.

The V gene is TRBV4-2, the J gene TRBJ1-2; no reliable D call. The V end lost 1 base, the J end lost 8 bases, and 11 bases lay between the germline ends. The CDR3 consists of 13 residues. The germline CDR1 and CDR2 sequences are LGHNA and YNFKEQ. DNA of the CDR3: TGTGCCAGCAGCCAAGGGGCCCCCGACGGCTACACCTTC. It encodes CASSQGAPDGYTF.

V is TRBV30 and J is TRBJ2-7; 9 positions agree with TRBD1. V lost 8 bases and J lost 5; bases outside the gene matches: 10. The CDR3 totals 13 residues. The germline V gene has CDR1 GTSNPN and CDR2 SVGIG (reference sequence). The chain's CDR3 is CALSGQGFDEQYF. In DNA form, the CDR3 reads TGTGCCCTCTCGGGACAGGGCTTCGACGAGCAGTACTTC.

The chain links TRBV15 to TRBJ2-5, with TRBD1 as a possible D gene (5 bases). Deletions cut 1 base from V and 5 bases from J, with 11 bases between. This CDR3 has 14 residues. Germline-derived CDR1 and CDR2 are LNHNV and YYDKDF (reference sequence). CDR3 nucleotide sequence: TGTGCCACCAGCAGAGGACAGTTGGGGGAGACCCAGTACTTC. It is translated as CATSRGQLGETQYF.

This clone was counted once. Sequence at one end of the junction differs from germline and may be a read error. The gene calls are TRBV28 and TRBJ1-3; 11 nucleotides line up with TRBD1. The CDR3 runs 20 residues. The V gene's germline CDR1 is MDHEN and CDR2 SYDVKM. CDR3 sequence reads: CASSLWLTKDRDRGRNTIYF. DNA for the CDR3: TGTGCCAGCAGTCTATGGCTCACCAAGGACCGGGACAGGGGGAGGAACACCATATATTTT.

The genes are TRBV28 and TRBJ1-6; D ambiguous. The CDR3 contains 15 residues. V gave up 4 bases and J gave up 8 bases, with 15 bases separating them. Germline V gene sequence: CDR1 MDHEN, CDR2 SYDVKM. The CDR3 sequence: CASSSRADGDSPLHF. The CDR3 DNA is TGTGCCAGCAGTTCGCGGGCTGATGGCGATTCACCCCTCCACTTT.

The chain has TRBV9 and TRBJ2-5, with 7 positions matching TRBD1. Germline V lookup: CDR1 SGDLS, CDR2 YYNGEE. The CDR3 totals 15 residues. After removal of 3 bases from V and 0 bases from J, the junction contained 5 bases not matched to a gene. This CDR3 is CASSATTGYQETQYF. DNA for the CDR3: TGTGCCAGCAGCGCCACGACAGGGTACCAAGAGACCCAGTACTTC.

The sample holds a few counts of this clone. This chain connects TRBV7-2 to TRBJ1-1; the match to TRBD1 covers 10 bases. Germline-derived CDR1 and CDR2 are SGHTA and FQGNSA. V lost 5 bases to trimming and J lost 6 bases; unmatched junction nucleotides: 6. This CDR3 has 14 residues. CDR3 bases: TGTGCCAGCAGCACGGACAGGGGGTACCCTGAAGCTTTCTTT. Translation gives CASSTDRGYPEAFF.

This rearrangement joins TRBV2 to TRBJ2-3; no clear D. This CDR3 comprises 11 residues. CDR1 SNHLY and CDR2 FYNNEI come from the germline V gene. V was pared by 7 bases and J by 6 bases, with 8 bases between. As DNA, the CDR3 is TGTGCCAGCATACTGGTCGATACGCAGTATTTT. It codes for CASILVDTQYF. The variable domain in full, with the rest retrieved from reference TRBV2 and TRBJ2-3, is EPEVTQTPSHQVTQMGQEVILRCVPISNHLYFYWYRQILGQKVEFLVSFYNNEISEKSEIFDDQFSVERPDGSNFTLKIRSTKLEDSAMYFCASILVDTQYFGPGTRLTVL.

The chain recombines TRBV12-3 or TRBV12-4 with TRBJ2-5; 7 bases map to TRBD1. V lost 1 base and J lost 4; bases outside the gene matches: 0. This CDR3 is built from 13 residues. The CDR3 bases are TGTGCCAGCAGTTTAGGACAGGGAGAGACCCAGTACTTC. Translation: CASSLGQGETQYF.

The V call is TRBV5-1, the J call TRBJ1-2; a possible D gene is TRBD1 (5 bases). The V end lost 9 bases, the J end lost 4 bases, and 19 bases lay between the germline ends. The CDR3 extends over 14 amino acids. The germline gives CDR1 SGHRS, CDR2 YFSETQ. In DNA, the CDR3 is TGCGCCAACCTAACCAGGGATATATCCTATGGCTACACCTTC. Residues: CANLTRDISYGYTF.

The rearrangement uses TRBV24-1 and TRBJ1-1; 9 bases line up with TRBD1. After removal of 4 bases from V and 4 bases from J, the junction contained 12 bases not matched to a gene. This CDR3 spans 17 amino acids. Germline values: CDR1 KGHDR, CDR2 SFDVKD. CDR3 nucleotide sequence: TGTGCCACCAGTGAGGGAGGTTACAGGGGGCTAGGCACTGAAGCTTTCTTT. Its protein product is CATSEGGYRGLGTEAFF.

V is TRBV3-1 (or the pseudogene TRBV3-2) and J is TRBJ2-2; no clear D. Germline V CDR1 and CDR2: LGHDT, YNNKEL (reference sequence). The CDR3 covers 13 residues. Between the trimmed V and J ends, which lost 2 bases and 5 bases, there was a span of 6 bases. The CDR3 DNA is TGTGCCAGCAGCCAACCTCCGACCGGGGAGCTGTTTTTT. Translated, it gives CASSQPPTGELFF.

The V and J genes are TRBV6-2 or TRBV6-3 and TRBJ2-3; 7 nucleotides align to TRBD1. The CDR3 is made up of 13 amino acids. After removal of 2 bases from V and 14 bases from J, the junction contained 10 bases not matched to a gene. CDR1 MNHEY and CDR2 SVGEGT come from the germline V gene. The CDR3 reads CASSYVDRVVRYF. CDR3 in DNA: TGTGCCAGCAGTTACGTCGACAGGGTTGTAAGGTATTTT.

The chain uses TRBV10-3 and TRBJ2-1, with 8 positions matching TRBD2. The CDR3 is 14 residues long. V shed 2 bases and J 8 bases; nucleotides not matched to a gene: 5. Germline loops: CDR1 ENHRY, CDR2 SYGVKD. CDR3 nucleotides: TGTGCCATCAGTGAGCGGGGGGGCTCAGATGAGCAGTTCTTC. It yields the protein CAISERGGSDEQFF.

The V call is TRBV10-3, the J call TRBJ1-2; D perhaps matches TRBD1 (6 bases). V was trimmed by 6 bases and J by 3 bases, leaving 14 bases between them. The CDR3 contains 14 residues. Germline V gene sequence: CDR1 ENHRY, CDR2 SYGVKD. In nucleotides, the CDR3 is TGTGCCATCAGGGTCACAGGGTCTCACTATGGCTACACCTTC. Translation gives CAIRVTGSHYGYTF.

V gene TRBV9 combines with J gene TRBJ2-7; 8 bases map to TRBD1. The germline V gene has CDR1 SGDLS and CDR2 YYNGEE. The CDR3 consists of 15 residues. Trimming cost V 0 bases and J 3 bases; bases outside gene matches: 5. The CDR3 here is CASSVAAGGYYEQYF. The CDR3 nucleotides are TGTGCCAGCAGCGTAGCGGCAGGGGGCTACTACGAGCAGTACTTC.

The J gene is TRBJ2-7, the V gene TRBV5-1; D perhaps matches TRBD2 (5 bases). Germline V gene lookup returns CDR1 SGHRS and CDR2 YFSETQ. The ends were cut back, 0 bases at V and 3 bases at J, with 16 bases in the middle. The CDR3 loop spans 16 amino acids. CDR3 in amino acids: CASSLGAGQPHYEQYF. For the CDR3, the DNA is TGCGCCAGCAGCTTGGGGGCGGGCCAACCCCACTACGAGCAGTACTTC.

The V and J genes are TRBV5-1 and TRBJ1-2; TRBD1 aligns across 8 bases. The CDR3 is 14 amino acids. V lost 3 bases to trimming and J lost 7 bases; unmatched junction nucleotides: 8. Germline CDR1 is SGHRS and CDR2 is YFSETQ. Here the CDR3 DNA reads TGCGCCAGCAGCTCTCCAGGGGGCATTAGTGGCTACACCTTC. Its translation: CASSSPGGISGYTF. Filled out from reference TRBV5-1 and TRBJ1-2, the complete variable domain reads KAGVTQTPRYLIKTRGQQVTLSCSPISGHRSVSWYQQTPGQGLQFLFEYFSETQRNKGNFPGRFSGRQFSNSRSEMNVSTLELGDSALYLCASSSPGGISGYTFGSGTRLTVV.

This chain's CDR3 is CSVDGRAGTDTQYF. DNA for the CDR3: TGCAGCGTTGATGGTCGCGCCGGCACAGATACGCAGTATTTT. The V call is TRBV29-1, the J call TRBJ2-3, with no clear D. V dropped 3 bases and J dropped 1 base, with 11 bases sitting between them. The CDR3 spans 14 residues. Germline V gene sequence: CDR1 SQVTM, CDR2 ANQGSEA.

The CDR3 DNA reads as TGTGCCAGCAGCCTTGTCAATACGGCCGGGGAGCTGTTTTTT. It specifies CASSLVNTAGELFF. The chain has TRBV11-2 and TRBJ2-2, with unresolved D. This CDR3 has 14 amino acids. Trimming removed 5 bases at V and 6 bases at J, with 13 bases between. Germline loops: CDR1 SGHAT, CDR2 FQNNGV.

The V call is TRBV6-5, the J call TRBJ1-5; 8 bases align to TRBD1. CDR1 and CDR2 (germline): MNHEY, SVGAGI. With 10 bases clipped from V and 9 bases from J, the junction kept 11 bases outside the gene matches. The CDR3 is 13 residues long. The CDR3 here is CATSAGTGGPQHF. The CDR3 bases are TGTGCCACCTCGGCTGGGACAGGAGGGCCCCAGCATTTT.

The V and J genes are TRBV28 and TRBJ1-2; D is unclear. The CDR3 is 12 amino acids. V was shortened by 3 bases and J by 7 bases, with 9 bases between the two germline ends. The V gene's germline CDR1 is MDHEN and CDR2 SYDVKM. This chain's CDR3 is CASSFSYGGYTF. The DNA for the CDR3 is TGTGCCAGCAGTTTCTCGTACGGTGGCTACACCTTC.

The V and J genes are TRBV11-3 and TRBJ2-5, with D maybe TRBD2 (7 bases). The CDR3 contains 13 residues. V dropped 5 bases and J dropped 7 bases, with 14 bases sitting between them. Germline V gene sequence: CDR1 SGHNT, CDR2 YENEEA. DNA for the CDR3: TGTGCCAGCAGCCTGGGGGGGGCCGGGACCCAGTACTTC. It translates to CASSLGGAGTQYF. Full variable domain (outside the CDR3, taken from reference TRBV11-3 and TRBJ2-5): EAGVVQSPRYKIIEKKQPVAFWCNPISGHNTLYWYLQNLGQGPELLIRYENEEAVDDSQLPKDRFSAERLKGVDSTLKIQPAELGDSAVYLCASSLGGAGTQYFGPGTRLLVL.

J is TRBJ1-3 and V is TRBV5-5; TRBD1 might be the D (6 bases). V was cut by 2 bases and J by 4 bases, with 13 bases left in between. CDR3 length: 15 residues. CDR1 is SGHKS and CDR2 is YYEKEE in the germline V gene (reference sequence). CDR3 in amino acids: CASSFGGLEGNTIYF. The CDR3, as DNA: TGTGCCAGCAGCTTCGGGGGGCTGGAGGGAAACACCATATATTTT. Using reference TRBV5-5 and TRBJ1-3 for the parts outside the CDR3, the full variable domain is DAGVTQSPTHLIKTRGQQVTLRCSPISGHKSVSWYQQVLGQGPQFIFQYYEKEERGRGNFPDRFSARQFPNYSSELNVNALLLGDSALYLCASSFGGLEGNTIYFGEGSWLTVV.

The V and J genes are TRBV2 and TRBJ2-7; 9 bases fit TRBD1. Germline V CDR1 and CDR2: SNHLY, FYNNEI. The CDR3 has 15 amino acids. V shed 4 bases and J 2 bases; nucleotides not matched to a gene: 6. The CDR3 DNA follows: TGTGCCAGCAGTGGAGACAGGGGGTTTACCTACGAGCAGTACTTC. Translated, it gives CASSGDRGFTYEQYF.

This sequence joins TRBV11-3 and TRBJ1-2; possible D gene TRBD1, 6 bases. Trimming removed 5 bases from V and 0 bases from J, with 13 bases in between. CDR1 SGHNT and CDR2 YENEEA come from the germline V gene. The CDR3 consists of 15 residues. The CDR3 sequence is CASSPGGGTNYGYTF. In nucleotides, the CDR3 is TGTGCCAGCAGCCCCGGGGGGGGCACTAACTATGGCTACACCTTC.